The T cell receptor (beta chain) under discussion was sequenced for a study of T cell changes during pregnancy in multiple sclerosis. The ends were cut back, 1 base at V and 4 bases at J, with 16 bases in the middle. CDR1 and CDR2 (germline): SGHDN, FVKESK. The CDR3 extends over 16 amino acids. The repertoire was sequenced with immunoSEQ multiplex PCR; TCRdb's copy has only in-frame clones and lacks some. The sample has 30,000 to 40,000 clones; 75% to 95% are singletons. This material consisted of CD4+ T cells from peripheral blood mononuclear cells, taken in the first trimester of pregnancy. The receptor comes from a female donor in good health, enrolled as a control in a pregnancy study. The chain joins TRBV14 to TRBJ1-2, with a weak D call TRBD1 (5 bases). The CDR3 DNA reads TGTGCCAGCAGCCAAGTCGGTCAGGGACTGTTCTATGGCTACACCTTC. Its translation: CASSQVGQGLFYGYTF.